This T cell receptor (beta chain) came from a study of T cell responses to AZD1222 COVID-19 vaccine. Study-level findings and limits: Two AZD1222 administrations were followed by greater Spike-specific TCR breadth and depth.

CDR3 length: 15 residues. V shed 3 bases and J 6 bases; nucleotides not matched to a gene: 11. Germline CDR1 is MNHNS and CDR2 is SASEGT. Here immunoSEQ multiplex PCR was the method, and the copy in TCRdb shows in-frame clones only, minus some. The sample contains fewer than 250,000 clones, roughly 91% of which appear only once. A remark on this clone: What it binds is unknown.

The rearrangement links TRBV6-1 to TRBJ2-7; TRBD1 matches 7 bases. This sequence was found in an adult in good health. The specimen comprised peripheral blood, sampled on day 0 of MenACWY control vaccination. The CDR3 sequence: CASSELPGQIIEQYF. DNA of the CDR3: TGTGCCAGCAGTGAGCTACCGGGACAGATAATCGAGCAGTACTTC.